These 19 T cell receptor beta chains were sequenced from one sample in a study of shared clonotypes between healthy human individuals. In the naive CD8 group, cells lacked CD45RO and were positively selected for CCR7, so terminally differentiated effector memory CD45RA+ cells were left out. TCRdb's copy holds only in-frame clones and misses some; the assay was immunoSEQ multiplex PCR. The profile covers around 610,000 clones, with roughly 96% appearing a single time and 0.11% taken by the ten largest. Source material: naive CD8+ T cells sorted from blood. These receptors were taken from a woman aged 30 to 39 in good health.

The chain links TRBV6-5 to TRBJ2-1, with D possibly being TRBD2 (5 bases). The CDR3 loop spans 15 amino acids. V was clipped by 1 base and J by 6 bases, with 13 bases between them. The V gene's germline CDR1 is MNHEY and CDR2 SVGAGI. This chain's CDR3 is CASSYWVGALNEQFF. Written as DNA, the CDR3 is TGTGCCAGCAGTTACTGGGTGGGAGCCCTCAATGAGCAGTTCTTC.

The rearrangement links TRBV10-3 to TRBJ2-3; TRBD1 is a possible D gene (6 bases). Germline-derived CDR1 and CDR2 are ENHRY and SYGVKD. V gave up 0 bases and J gave up 0 bases, with 10 bases separating them. The CDR3 extends over 16 amino acids. CDR3: CAISESPRGSTDTQYF. The CDR3, as DNA: TGTGCCATCAGTGAGTCCCCAAGGGGGAGCACAGATACGCAGTATTTT.

This sequence joins TRBV27 and TRBJ2-7; D is uncertain. The CDR3 contains 13 residues. V gave up 10 bases and J gave up 1 base, with 14 bases separating them. Germline values: CDR1 MNHEY, CDR2 SMNVEV (reference sequence). This chain's CDR3 is CATSPDGSYEQYF. As DNA, the CDR3 is TGTGCCACCAGCCCGGACGGGTCCTACGAGCAGTACTTC.

V and J are TRBV2 and TRBJ1-3; no reliable D call. This CDR3 region has 14 residues. Germline CDR1 is SNHLY and CDR2 is FYNNEI. V was shortened by 10 bases and J by 2 bases, with 15 bases between the two germline ends. The CDR3 region is CATRLEETGNTIYF. For the CDR3, the DNA is TGTGCCACCCGTCTTGAGGAGACTGGAAACACCATATATTTT.

V is TRBV29-1 and J is TRBJ2-1, with TRBD1 identical over 9 bases. CDR3 size: 13 residues. Losses at the gene ends were 5 bases for V and 5 bases for J; bases not matched to a gene: 4. CDR1 SQVTM and CDR2 ANQGSEA come from the germline V gene. The CDR3 protein is CSVRTGVNNEQFF. DNA for the CDR3: TGCAGCGTTCGGACAGGGGTCAACAATGAGCAGTTCTTC.

The chain uses TRBV19 and TRBJ2-1; D ambiguous. The CDR3 runs 12 residues. Germline V gene data show CDR1 as LNHDA and CDR2 as SQIVND (reference sequence). Trimming removed 7 bases at V and 5 bases at J, with 9 bases between. The CDR3 is CASNLGNNEQFF. In nucleotides, the CDR3 is TGTGCCAGTAATTTGGGCAACAATGAGCAGTTCTTC.

The V call is TRBV30, the J call TRBJ2-7; the match to TRBD2 covers 9 bases. CDR3 length: 15 amino acids. Trimming took 5 bases from V and 6 from J; bases not matched to a gene: 14. Germline V gene lookup returns CDR1 GTSNPN and CDR2 SVGIG (reference sequence). CDR3 DNA: TGTGCCTGGCCACGATTGGGTGCGGGAGGGCGCGAGCAGTACTTC. Protein product: CAWPRLGAGGREQYF.

V usage is TRBV4-1 and J usage is TRBJ1-5; 11 bases are a match to TRBD1. CDR1 and CDR2 (germline): MGHRA, YSYEKL. V lost 1 base and J lost 2; bases outside the gene matches: 7. The CDR3 length is 18 residues. The CDR3 here is CASSQGGQGAPGNQPQHF. The CDR3 DNA follows: TGCGCCAGCAGCCAAGGAGGACAGGGGGCGCCGGGCAATCAGCCCCAGCATTTT.

The rearrangement uses TRBV5-4 and TRBJ1-5; D uncertain. There are 12 residues in the CDR3. V lost 2 bases and J lost 7, with 7 bases in between. The germline V gene encodes CDR1 SGHNT and CDR2 YYREEE (reference sequence). The DNA for the CDR3 is TGTGCCAGCAGCTTTGACGGGCAGCCCCAGCATTTT. Protein sequence: CASSFDGQPQHF.

The rearrangement uses TRBV7-2 and TRBJ1-3, with TRBD1 as a possible D gene (6 bases). The CDR3 contains 15 residues. Germline CDR1 reads SGHTA; CDR2 reads FQGNSA. Trimming shortened V by 4 bases and J by 0 bases, and 10 bases separated the two germline ends. CDR3 bases: TGTGCCAGCAGCTCGGACAGATTCTCTGGAAACACCATATATTTT. Amino acids: CASSSDRFSGNTIYF.

This chain links TRBV28 with TRBJ2-1; a weak D match, TRBD2 (5 bases). The length of the CDR3 is 15 residues. Germline CDR1 reads MDHEN; CDR2 reads SYDVKM. Trimming removed 8 bases from V and 6 bases from J, with 20 bases in between. The CDR3 sequence is CASAIRTGIPNEQFF. CDR3 nucleotides: TGTGCCAGCGCGATCCGAACCGGGATCCCCAATGAGCAGTTCTTC.

V gene TRBV27 combines with J gene TRBJ1-5; possibly TRBD1 for D (5 bases). Germline CDR1 is MNHEY and CDR2 is SMNVEV (reference sequence). The CDR3 has 15 residues. V lost 6 bases and J lost 0, with 12 bases in between. The CDR3 loop reads CASRPGINSNQPQHF. CDR3 in DNA: TGTGCCAGCAGACCAGGGATTAATAGCAATCAGCCCCAGCATTTT.

This clone was seen a single time. The chain uses TRBV9 and TRBJ2-5, with a tentative D call TRBD2 (6 bases). Germline V gene lookup returns CDR1 SGDLS and CDR2 YYNGEE. This CDR3 contains 18 residues. Trimming stripped 0 bases from V and 4 bases from J, with 22 bases between. Here the CDR3 reads CASSVGSSGRAGRETQYF. CDR3 sequence (DNA): TGTGCCAGCAGCGTAGGGAGTAGCGGACGTGCGGGGAGAGAGACCCAGTACTTC.

CDR3 region: CASSSGHHQETQYF. The CDR3 bases are TGTGCCAGCAGTTCGGGACACCACCAAGAGACCCAGTACTTC. V is TRBV27 and J is TRBJ2-5, with a tentative D call TRBD1 (6 bases). This CDR3 comprises 14 residues. V shed 4 bases and J shed 0 bases, with 9 bases lying between them. Germline lookup yields CDR1 MNHEY and CDR2 SMNVEV (reference sequence).

The V call is TRBV7-8, the J call TRBJ2-7, with 7 bases that match TRBD1. V shed 5 bases and J 2 bases; nucleotides not matched to a gene: 6. The CDR3 sequence is 14 residues long. Germline V gene sequence: CDR1 SGHVS, CDR2 FQNEAQ. The CDR3 is CASSPPGQPYEQYF. DNA of the CDR3: TGTGCCAGCAGCCCTCCGGGACAGCCCTACGAGCAGTACTTC.

Worth noting for this clone: Additional DNA sequences in this sample encode the identical CDR3. This chain joins TRBV27 and TRBJ2-1; D possibly corresponds to TRBD2 (5 bases). V lost 2 bases, J lost 4 bases, and 6 bases lay in between. The length of the CDR3 is 13 residues. The germline V gene encodes CDR1 MNHEY and CDR2 SMNVEV (reference sequence). CDR3 bases: TGTGCCAGCAGTTTAACTAGATACAATGAGCAGTTCTTC. It is translated as CASSLTRYNEQFF.

This rearrangement joins TRBV28 to TRBJ2-3; weak D call: TRBD1 (7 bases). This CDR3 contains 15 residues. The germline gives CDR1 MDHEN, CDR2 SYDVKM. The V end lost 6 bases, the J end lost 3 bases, and 16 bases lay between the germline ends. The CDR3 DNA reads as TGTGCCAGCAGGCGCGTTCCAGGGGGGACAGATACGCAGTATTTT. Protein product: CASRRVPGGTDTQYF. The full variable domain, rest sourced from reference TRBV28 and TRBJ2-3, is DVKVTQSSRYLVKRTGEKVFLECVQDMDHENMFWYRQDPGLGLRLIYFSYDVKMKEKGDIPEGYSVSREKKERFSLILESASTNQTSMYLCASRRVPGGTDTQYFGPGTRLTVL.

The sample holds one count of this clone. The chain combines TRBV29-1 with TRBJ2-1; 9 positions match TRBD2. The V and J ends lost 6 bases and 0 bases, in that order; junction bases with no gene match: 9. CDR3 size: 16 residues. The germline V gene encodes CDR1 SQVTM and CDR2 ANQGSEA. The CDR3 here is CSVMTDSGSSYNEQFF. CDR3 coding DNA: TGCAGCGTCATGACGGATAGCGGGAGCTCCTACAATGAGCAGTTCTTC.

The rearrangement links TRBV9 to TRBJ2-3; D gene ambiguous. Germline V gene sequence: CDR1 SGDLS, CDR2 YYNGEE. Deletions cut 5 bases from V and 2 bases from J, with 9 bases between. The CDR3 consists of 13 residues. CDR3 sequence (DNA): TGTGCCAGCAGTCCACAGTTCACAGATACGCAGTATTTT. Protein sequence: CASSPQFTDTQYF.